This T cell receptor (beta chain) was obtained from a study of response to subunit inactivated influenza vaccine (dated by TCRdb to 2017 to 2018). Looking at the study overall: To follow how T cells responded to a trivalent subunit inactivated influenza vaccine, the researchers relied on deep quantitative profiling of the T cell receptor repertoire.

Concerning this clonotype itself: Its antigen remains undetermined. No qualities accompany the bases; no much larger clone lies one base away.

Relative to germline, V is missing 7 bases and J is missing 6 bases, with 10 bases of the junction outside any gene match. Sequences GTSNPN (CDR1) and SVGIG (CDR2) are obtained from the germline V gene (reference sequence). Reading from cysteine to phenylalanine, the CDR3 counts 14 amino acids. The only DNA kept is the CDR3, 42 bases in frame from the first base. Here is what the overall study found, with its caveats: The authors proposed that each seasonal influenza vaccination may bring in only a limited number of new T cells.

The library was made by RT-PCR. The instrument given in TCRdb is Illumina HiSeq 2500. The public reads were reprocessed in TCRdb via fastp at Q25 and MiXCR, keeping in-frame beta chains. CDR3 protein duplicates are merged, each entry listing the most common genes and DNA. The sample records 650,000 or so distinct CDR3 sequences, around 13% of which are singletons. Roughly 7.2% of the sample lies in the top ten. The input for sequencing was PBMCs from blood, taken less than 15 days before vaccination. The TCR comes from a man in his fifties who received an inactivated influenza vaccine. Donor details come from another sample of the same person, matched by shared clones. The chain was built from TRBV30 and TRBJ2-1, with 9 bases in between that match TRBD2. The sequenced DNA is TGTGCCTTGACCGGGACTAGCTTCCGCAATGAGCAGTTCTTC. Its translation is CALTGTSFRNEQFF.